The present T cell receptor beta chain was sequenced within a study of blood T cell repertoires in COVID-19. The wider study: Whether acute or convalescent, the COVID-19 samples came from the United States, Italy and Spain. The analysed material was cDNA or gDNA that came from T cells, B-cell-depleted T cells, or PBMCs.

Grouping used clinical history reported by participants in a survey and questionnaire. Original data processing: Researchers report that nucleated cell counts were estimated from reference gene primer amplification. Using immunoSEQ multiplex PCR, the repertoire was profiled, and TCRdb retains in-frame clones only, with some absent. V and J calls and clone size are those listed in that table; D and trimming were worked out from the DNA. The sample shows around 140,000 clones, about 80% of them seen only once. This CDR3 comprises 14 residues. The germline V gene has CDR1 MNHEY and CDR2 SMNVEV (reference sequence). After removal of 6 bases from V and 7 bases from J, the junction contained 9 bases not matched to a gene.

This clonotype originated in a man aged 45 to 65 in a cohort exposed to, infected with or recovered from COVID-19 (not recorded which). The chain carries TRBV27 and TRBJ2-7, with TRBD1 matching over 10 bases. The sequenced sample consisted of PBMCs or T cells enriched from blood (not recorded which). Here the CDR3 DNA reads TGTGCCAGCAGCCGGGACAGGGGATCGGGGGAGCAGTACTTC. It is translated as CASSRDRGSGEQYF.